This passage covers 23 T cell receptor beta chains from one sample sequenced in a study of neoadjuvant nivolumab and ipilimumab in lung cancer. The protocol was immunoSEQ multiplex PCR, while the TCRdb copy is restricted to in-frame clones and leaves out a portion. The table lists some 37,000 clones, nearly 90% of them singletons. The sample here was peripheral blood, taken before neoadjuvant nivolumab, alone or with ipilimumab. Receptors were obtained from an adult with non-small cell lung cancer.

This chain joins TRBV27 and TRBJ2-5, with D unclear. Germline values: CDR1 MNHEY, CDR2 SMNVEV (reference sequence). The V and J ends lost 8 bases and 2 bases respectively, with 15 bases between them. This CDR3 contains 14 residues. CDR3 loop: CASAPGSPQETQYF. The CDR3 coding sequence is TGTGCCAGCGCCCCCGGGTCACCGCAAGAGACCCAGTACTTC.

This rearrangement joins TRBV20-1 to TRBJ1-2; no clear D gene. V lost 3 bases, J lost 3 bases, and 2 bases lay in between. The CDR3 sequence is 10 residues long. In germline, CDR1 is DFQATT, CDR2 SNEGSKA (reference sequence). Here the CDR3 reads CSASDYGYTF. CDR3 bases: TGCAGTGCTAGTGACTATGGCTACACCTTC.

The chain couples TRBV4-2 to TRBJ2-5, with D unclear. There are 13 residues in the CDR3. V was trimmed by 0 bases and J by 4 bases, leaving 6 bases between them. Looked up from germline, CDR1 is LGHNA and CDR2 is YNFKEQ. In nucleotides, the CDR3 is TGTGCCAGCAGCCAAGATCGGTCAGAGACCCAGTACTTC. Its protein product is CASSQDRSETQYF.

This chain joins TRBV29-1 and TRBJ2-6; TRBD1 aligns across 9 bases. With V trimmed by 3 bases and J by 0 bases, 9 bases remained unmatched. CDR1 SQVTM and CDR2 ANQGSEA come from the germline V gene. The CDR3 contains 18 residues. Here the CDR3 DNA reads TGCAGCGTTGAGGTTGTCGGACAGGGGAGCTCTGGGGCCAACGTCCTGACTTTC. Translating it yields CSVEVVGQGSSGANVLTF.

The chain has TRBV7-9 and TRBJ2-3; 7 bases fit TRBD1. Germline V lookup: CDR1 SEHNR, CDR2 FQNEAQ (reference sequence). This CDR3 comprises 16 residues. Unmatched junction bases numbered 7, after V lost 4 bases and J lost 0 bases. CDR3 region: CASSSRDSASTDTQYF. The CDR3 region has the DNA TGTGCCAGCAGCTCCCGGGACAGTGCTAGCACAGATACGCAGTATTTT.

The chain recombines TRBV6-6 with TRBJ2-3; TRBD2 is a possible D gene (6 bases). V was clipped by 3 bases and J by 4 bases, with 14 bases between them. The CDR3 consists of 15 residues. CDR1 and CDR2 (germline): MNHNY, SVGAGI (reference sequence). Here the CDR3 DNA reads TGTGCCAGCAGTTATAGGGGAGGCCGGGCAGATACGCAGTATTTT. It translates to CASSYRGGRADTQYF.

The chain employs TRBV9 and TRBJ2-5; TRBD2 might be the D (5 bases). The CDR3 is made up of 13 amino acids. CDR1 is SGDLS, CDR2 YYNGEE, per germline. V lost 3 bases, J lost 7 bases, and 13 bases lay in between. The CDR3 DNA is TGTGCCAGCAGCGCAGTGGGTCGGGGGACCCAGTACTTC. Protein product: CASSAVGRGTQYF.

This clone was counted once. Distinct nucleotide sequences in the sample also encode this CDR3. The chain recombines TRBV6-4 with TRBJ2-3; 10 positions agree with TRBD2. This CDR3 is built from 16 residues. The J segment lost 0 bases and the V segment lost 0 bases, leaving 0 bases of the junction unmatched. Germline V gives CDR1 MRHNA, CDR2 SNTAGT. The CDR3 spells CASSDSTSGSTDTQYF. The CDR3 DNA sequence: TGTGCCAGCAGTGACTCGACTAGCGGGAGCACAGATACGCAGTATTTT.

This clone came up once. DNA for the CDR3: TGTGCCAGCAGTCTGAGCACAGATACGCAGTATTTT. Protein product: CASSLSTDTQYF. The chain couples TRBV28 to TRBJ2-3; no firm D call. Germline V CDR1 and CDR2: MDHEN, SYDVKM. The V end was cut by 5 bases, the J end by 0 bases, with 3 bases between. The CDR3 is 12 residues long.

This chain connects TRBV5-1 to TRBJ2-2; 13 bases align to TRBD2. The J segment lost 6 bases and the V segment lost 3 bases, leaving 5 bases of the junction unmatched. The germline CDR1 and CDR2 sequences are SGHRS and YFSETQ. This CDR3 spans 16 amino acids. CDR3: CASSWETSGRSGELFF. Here the CDR3 DNA reads TGCGCCAGCAGCTGGGAGACTAGCGGGAGGTCCGGGGAGCTGTTTTTT.

J is TRBJ2-7 and V is TRBV2, with 7 positions matching TRBD2. Germline loops: CDR1 SNHLY, CDR2 FYNNEI. The CDR3 covers 11 residues. The V and J ends lost 10 bases and 5 bases, in that order; junction bases with no gene match: 5. CDR3 in amino acids: CANYAGDEQYF. DNA for the CDR3: TGTGCCAACTACGCGGGAGACGAGCAGTACTTC.

The CDR3 region has the DNA TGTGCCAGCAGCGACCCACCCTACGAGCAGTACTTC. It codes for CASSDPPYEQYF. This chain links TRBV7-9 with TRBJ2-7; D is undetermined. This CDR3 spans 12 amino acids. V was clipped by 5 bases and J by 2 bases, with 7 bases between them. The germline V gene has CDR1 SEHNR and CDR2 FQNEAQ (reference sequence).

The chain carries TRBV5-1 and TRBJ2-3; D gene ambiguous. This CDR3 region has 16 residues. Germline lookup yields CDR1 SGHRS and CDR2 YFSETQ. Trimming removed 1 base from V and 0 bases from J, with 12 bases in between. The CDR3 reads CASSLLSDPSTDTQYF. The CDR3 DNA follows: TGCGCCAGCAGCTTGCTCAGCGATCCTAGCACAGATACGCAGTATTTT.

The gene calls are TRBV6-5 and TRBJ2-3, with a tentative D call TRBD1 (5 bases). This CDR3 region has 15 residues. Trimming pared 6 bases from V and 0 bases from J, leaving 13 bases between. CDR1 is MNHEY and CDR2 is SVGAGI in the germline V gene. CDR3 nucleotide sequence: TGTGCCAGCAGCATAAGGGGTCCTAGCACAGATACGCAGTATTTT. This codes for CASSIRGPSTDTQYF.

The count of this clone is one. This CDR3 is CASSLDRSAGDTGELFF. The CDR3, as DNA: TGTGCCAGCAGCTTAGATAGGTCAGCGGGGGACACCGGGGAGCTGTTTTTT. The V gene is TRBV11-3, the J gene TRBJ2-2; TRBD2 matches 8 bases. Germline V gene lookup returns CDR1 SGHNT and CDR2 YENEEA. With 0 bases clipped from V and 3 bases from J, the junction kept 6 bases outside the gene matches. This CDR3 spans 17 amino acids.

The gene calls are TRBV6-5 and TRBJ2-2, with 10 positions matching TRBD1. The J segment lost 5 bases and the V segment lost 11 bases, leaving 11 bases of the junction unmatched. Germline V lookup: CDR1 MNHEY, CDR2 SVGAGI. This CDR3 has 15 residues. The DNA for the CDR3 is TGTGCCCAATACTCGGGACAGGGGCATACCGGGGAGCTGTTTTTT. This encodes CAQYSGQGHTGELFF.

The rearrangement joins TRBV4-1 to TRBJ1-2; D remains unclear. Germline lookup yields CDR1 MGHRA and CDR2 YSYEKL. Trimming removed 1 base at V and 4 bases at J, with 16 bases between. This CDR3 contains 16 residues. CDR3: CASSQGRGGGVYGYTF. The CDR3 DNA reads TGCGCCAGCAGCCAAGGGCGGGGTGGAGGAGTCTATGGCTACACCTTC.

The gene calls are TRBV7-2 and TRBJ1-2; unclear D gene. The CDR3 consists of 14 residues. Trimming shortened V by 0 bases and J by 3 bases, and 8 bases separated the two germline ends. CDR1 is SGHTA, CDR2 FQGNSA, per germline. CDR3 sequence: CASSLAFIDYGYTF. The DNA of the CDR3 is TGTGCCAGCAGCTTAGCTTTCATAGACTATGGCTACACCTTC.

This rearrangement joins TRBV7-6 to TRBJ1-5; the match to TRBD1 covers 7 bases. V lost 0 bases and J lost 3; bases outside the gene matches: 2. The germline gives CDR1 SGHVS, CDR2 FNYEAQ. The CDR3 contains 15 residues. This CDR3 reads CASSLAEGANQPQHF. For the CDR3, the DNA is TGTGCCAGCAGCTTAGCGGAGGGGGCCAATCAGCCCCAGCATTTT.

This chain connects TRBV11-2 to TRBJ2-7; D unclear. From germline, CDR1 is SGHAT and CDR2 FQNNGV. The V end lost 1 base, the J end lost 3 bases, and 7 bases lay between the germline ends. The CDR3 sequence is 13 residues long. Written as DNA, the CDR3 is TGTGCCAGCAGCTTAGTTGTGGGCTACGAGCAGTACTTC. Protein product: CASSLVVGYEQYF.

The CDR3 protein is CASSQNQYNEQFF. CDR3 bases: TGTGCCTCCTCCCAGAACCAATACAATGAGCAGTTCTTC. V and J are TRBV11-2 and TRBJ2-1; no clear D. V lost 11 bases to trimming and J lost 4 bases, with 15 bases between them. Germline CDR1 SGHAT, CDR2 FQNNGV. CDR3 size: 13 residues.

This clone appeared a single time. V usage is TRBV30 and J usage is TRBJ2-7, with D maybe TRBD2 (6 bases). Germline lookup yields CDR1 GTSNPN and CDR2 SVGIG (reference sequence). The CDR3 contains 13 residues. V was cut by 3 bases and J by 2 bases, with 11 bases left in between. The CDR3 loop is CAWSSGDPYEQYF. In nucleotides, the CDR3 is TGTGCCTGGAGCTCGGGGGACCCCTACGAGCAGTACTTC.

In this sample, this clone turned up once. The chain has TRBV5-1 and TRBJ2-7; 10 positions match TRBD2. CDR3 length equals 16 residues. Germline V CDR1 and CDR2: SGHRS, YFSETQ. J lost 5 bases, V lost 3 bases, and 11 bases had no gene match. CDR3 residues: CASSWGGAGGPNEQYF. The CDR3 coding sequence is TGCGCCAGCAGCTGGGGGGGAGCGGGAGGGCCAAACGAGCAGTACTTC.